This T cell receptor beta chain was observed in a study of cytomegalovirus exposure and HLA in healthy donors. General observations from the study: Among TCR beta chains, those listed as cytomegalovirus-associated numbered over 150. The classifier was said to identify cytomegalovirus status with high specificity and sensitivity.

Profiling relied on immunoSEQ multiplex PCR, and the TCRdb table lists in-frame clones only, not all of them. The table has some 41,000 clones, roughly 93% seen once; the top ten hold over 2%. V lost 4 bases, J lost 6 bases, and 11 bases stayed unmatched. The germline gives CDR1 MNHNS, CDR2 SASEGT. The CDR3 contains 16 residues. Note on this clone: What it binds is unknown.

This rearrangement joins TRBV6-1 to TRBJ2-1; 8 bases agree with TRBD1. The origin of this receptor is a woman younger than 35 in good health and CMV-seronegative. The sequenced sample consisted of PBMCs. In DNA, the CDR3 is TGTGCCAGCAGTGGGGCCAGGGGGCGCTTCGGCAATGAGCAGTTCTTC. Translated: CASSGARGRFGNEQFF.